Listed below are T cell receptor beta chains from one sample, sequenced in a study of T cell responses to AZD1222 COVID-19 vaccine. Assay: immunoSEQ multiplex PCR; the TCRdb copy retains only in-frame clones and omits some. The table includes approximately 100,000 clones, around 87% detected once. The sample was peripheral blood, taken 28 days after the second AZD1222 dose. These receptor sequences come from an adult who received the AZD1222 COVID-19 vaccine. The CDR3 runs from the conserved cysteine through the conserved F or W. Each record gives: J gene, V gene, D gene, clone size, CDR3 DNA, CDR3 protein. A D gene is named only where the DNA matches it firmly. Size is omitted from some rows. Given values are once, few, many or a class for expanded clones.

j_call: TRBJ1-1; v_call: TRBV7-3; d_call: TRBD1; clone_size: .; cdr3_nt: TGTGCCAGCAGCAACCCGACAGGGAAGGGCACTGAAGCTTTCTTT; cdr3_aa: CASSNPTGKGTEAFF
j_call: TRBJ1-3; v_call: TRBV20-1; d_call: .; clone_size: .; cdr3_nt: TGCAGTGCCCCGGACCCTTCCACCATATATTTT; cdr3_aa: CSAPDPSTIYF
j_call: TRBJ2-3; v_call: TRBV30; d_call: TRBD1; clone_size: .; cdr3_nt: TGTGCCTGGTCCCGGGACAGGGGCACAGATACGCAGTATTTT; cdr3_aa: CAWSRDRGTDTQYF
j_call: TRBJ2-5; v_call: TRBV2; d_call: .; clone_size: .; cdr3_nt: TGTGCCAGCAGTGAAGCACCTCAAGAGACCCAGTACTTC; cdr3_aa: CASSEAPQETQYF
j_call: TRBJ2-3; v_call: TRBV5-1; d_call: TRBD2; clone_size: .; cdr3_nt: TGCGCCAGCAGCTTGCGGGGGGTCCGCACAGATACGCAGTATTTT; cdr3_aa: CASSLRGVRTDTQYF
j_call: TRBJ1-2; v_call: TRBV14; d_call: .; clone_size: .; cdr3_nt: TGTGCCAGCAGCCAAGGGAACTATGGCTACACCTTC; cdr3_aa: CASSQGNYGYTF
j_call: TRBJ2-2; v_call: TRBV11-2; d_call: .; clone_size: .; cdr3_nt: TGTGCCAGCAGCCATATCAGGTCGAGCACCGGGGAGCTGTTTTTT; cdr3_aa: CASSHIRSSTGELFF
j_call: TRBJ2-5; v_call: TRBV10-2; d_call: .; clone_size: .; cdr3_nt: TGCGCCACTAACCCCGCAGCCCAAGAGACCCAGTACTTC; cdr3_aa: CATNPAAQETQYF
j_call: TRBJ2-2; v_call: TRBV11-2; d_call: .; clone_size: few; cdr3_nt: TGTGCCAGCAGCTTAGAAGGGAACACCGGGGAGCTGTTTTTT; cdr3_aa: CASSLEGNTGELFF
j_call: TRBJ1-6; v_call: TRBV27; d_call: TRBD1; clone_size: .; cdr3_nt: TGTGCCAGCAGTCCCGGGACAGTGTATAATTCACCCCTCCACTTT; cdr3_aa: CASSPGTVYNSPLHF
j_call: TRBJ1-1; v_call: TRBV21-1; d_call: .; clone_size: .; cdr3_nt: TGTGCCAGCAGCCCCCCGTTGGGTCGCTTCCCGGCTTCGGGGACTGAAGCTTTCTTT; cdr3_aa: CASSPPLGRFPASGTEAFF
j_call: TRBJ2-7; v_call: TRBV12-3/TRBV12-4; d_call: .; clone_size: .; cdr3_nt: TGTGCCAGCAGTTTAATCGGCGAGATTGGGCAGTACTTC; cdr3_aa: CASSLIGEIGQYF
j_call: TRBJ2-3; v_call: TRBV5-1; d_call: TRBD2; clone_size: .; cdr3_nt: TGCGCCAGCAGCTTGTTACCGGGGGGAGATACGCAGTATTTT; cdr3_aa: CASSLLPGGDTQYF
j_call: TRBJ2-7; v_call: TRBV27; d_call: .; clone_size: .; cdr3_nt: TGTGCCAGCAGCTCGACGCTTTATGGTAACTCCTACGAGCAGTACTTC; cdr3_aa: CASSSTLYGNSYEQYF
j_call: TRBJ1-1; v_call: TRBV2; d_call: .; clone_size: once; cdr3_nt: TGTGCCAGCAGGACAGCCATGAACACTGAAGCTTTCTTT; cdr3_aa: CASRTAMNTEAFF
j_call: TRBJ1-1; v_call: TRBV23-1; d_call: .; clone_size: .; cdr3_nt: TGCGCCAGCAGTCAACATTTATGGGGCCACACTGAAGCTTTCTTT; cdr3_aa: CASSQHLWGHTEAFF
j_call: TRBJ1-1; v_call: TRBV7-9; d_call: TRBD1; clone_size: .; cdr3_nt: TGTGCCAGCAGCTTAGGCCAAACCGGGACAGCGGACACTGAAGCTTTCTTT; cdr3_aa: CASSLGQTGTADTEAFF
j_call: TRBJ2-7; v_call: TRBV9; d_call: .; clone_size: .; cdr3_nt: TGTGCCAGCAGCCCGCGACAGGTCTACTACGAGCAGTACTTC; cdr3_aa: CASSPRQVYYEQYF
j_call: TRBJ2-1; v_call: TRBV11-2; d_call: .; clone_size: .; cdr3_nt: TGTGCCAGCAGCTCCCGACTAGGGCAGGCCTACAATGAGCAGTTCTTC; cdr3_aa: CASSSRLGQAYNEQFF
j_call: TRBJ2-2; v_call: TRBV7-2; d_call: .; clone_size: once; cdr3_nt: TGTGCCAGCAGCTTATCGGGTCGAGGGCCCACCGGGGAGCTGTTTTTT; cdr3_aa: CASSLSGRGPTGELFF
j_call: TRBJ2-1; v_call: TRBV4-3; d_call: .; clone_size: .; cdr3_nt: TGCGCCAGCAGCCAAGATCTGGCGATTTGGAATGAGCAGTTCTTC; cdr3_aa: CASSQDLAIWNEQFF
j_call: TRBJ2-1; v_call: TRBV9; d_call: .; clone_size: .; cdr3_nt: TGTGCCAGCAGCGTAGCTCCTTACGACAGGAGCTCCTACAATGAGCAGTTCTTC; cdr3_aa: CASSVAPYDRSSYNEQFF
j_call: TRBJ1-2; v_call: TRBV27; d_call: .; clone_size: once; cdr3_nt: TGTGCCAGCAGCCCGGGTCCTTGGCACTATGGCTACACCTTC; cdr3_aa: CASSPGPWHYGYTF
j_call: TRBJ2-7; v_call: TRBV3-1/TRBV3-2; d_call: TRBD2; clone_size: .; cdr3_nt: TGTGCCAGCAGCCAAGGTCTCCCAGCCAGCGGGAGTTCGATCGAGCAGTACTTC; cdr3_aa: CASSQGLPASGSSIEQYF
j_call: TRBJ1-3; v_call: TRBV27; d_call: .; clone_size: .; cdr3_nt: TGTGCCAGCAGTTTTGTAGGGCCGACCTCTGGAAACACCATATATTTT; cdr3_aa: CASSFVGPTSGNTIYF
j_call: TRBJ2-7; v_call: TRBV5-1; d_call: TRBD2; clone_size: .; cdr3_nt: TGCGCCAGCAGGACCGCTAGCGGGAGTCGTCCCGAGCAGTACTTC; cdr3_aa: CASRTASGSRPEQYF
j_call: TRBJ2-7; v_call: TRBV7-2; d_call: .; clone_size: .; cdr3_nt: TGTGCCAGCAGCTCCCTAGGATGGAACTACGAGCAGTACTTC; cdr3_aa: CASSSLGWNYEQYF
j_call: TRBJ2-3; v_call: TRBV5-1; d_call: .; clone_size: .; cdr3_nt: TGCGCCAGCAGCTTGGGGGTGACTCGCACAGATACGCAGTATTTT; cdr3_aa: CASSLGVTRTDTQYF
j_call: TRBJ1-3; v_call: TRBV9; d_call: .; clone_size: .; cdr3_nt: TGTGCCAGCAGCGAACAGGGACCTGGAAACACCATATATTTT; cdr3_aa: CASSEQGPGNTIYF
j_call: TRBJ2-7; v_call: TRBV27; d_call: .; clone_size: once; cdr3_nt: TGTGCCAGCAGTTCAGGCCATTTAGCCTACGAGCAGTACTTC; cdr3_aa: CASSSGHLAYEQYF
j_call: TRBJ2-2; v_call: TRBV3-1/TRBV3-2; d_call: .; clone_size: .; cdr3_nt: TGTGCCAGCAGCCAAGGTTTGTTCAGGGACACCGGGGAGCTGTTTTTT; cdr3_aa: CASSQGLFRDTGELFF
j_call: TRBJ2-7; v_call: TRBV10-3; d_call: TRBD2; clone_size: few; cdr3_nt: TGTGCCATCAGCGGGGGGTACGAGCAGTACTTC; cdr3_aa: CAISGGYEQYF
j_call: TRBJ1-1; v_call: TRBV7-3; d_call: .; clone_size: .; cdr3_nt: TGTGCCAGCAGCTTAGCAGGGGCGAACACTGAAGCTTTCTTT; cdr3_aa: CASSLAGANTEAFF
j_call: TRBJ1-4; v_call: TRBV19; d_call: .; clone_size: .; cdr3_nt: TGTGCCAGTAGTGGGACTCGGAATGAAAAACTGTTTTTT; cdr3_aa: CASSGTRNEKLFF
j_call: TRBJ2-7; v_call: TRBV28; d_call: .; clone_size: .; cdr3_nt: TGTGCCAGCAGTGAGGGGGGCGAGCAGTACTTC; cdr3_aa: CASSEGGEQYF
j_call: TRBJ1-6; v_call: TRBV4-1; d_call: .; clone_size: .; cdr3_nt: TGCGCCAGCAGCCAAGACCGGGGTTCACCCCTCCACTTT; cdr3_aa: CASSQDRGSPLHF
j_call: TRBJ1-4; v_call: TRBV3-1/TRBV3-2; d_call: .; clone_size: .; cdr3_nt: TGTGCCAGCAGCCAGTTTACCGGGACTTTCCTGTTTTTT; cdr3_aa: CASSQFTGTFLFF
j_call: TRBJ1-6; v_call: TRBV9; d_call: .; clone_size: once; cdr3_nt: TGTGCCAGCAGCGTCGCCAGCCTTAATTCACCCCTCCACTTT; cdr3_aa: CASSVASLNSPLHF
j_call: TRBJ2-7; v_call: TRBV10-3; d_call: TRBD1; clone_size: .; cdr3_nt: TGTGCCATCAGTGAAGGGGGCAGCTCCTACGAGCAGTACTTC; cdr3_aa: CAISEGGSSYEQYF
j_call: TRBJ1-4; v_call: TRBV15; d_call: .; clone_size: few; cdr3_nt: TGTGCCACCAGCTTAAACCGGGGGTGGGATGAAAAACTGTTTTTT; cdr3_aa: CATSLNRGWDEKLFF
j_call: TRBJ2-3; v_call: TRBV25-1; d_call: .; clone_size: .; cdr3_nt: TGTGCCAGCAGTGAATCTAAAGGGAGTGGAGATACGCAGTATTTT; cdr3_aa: CASSESKGSGDTQYF